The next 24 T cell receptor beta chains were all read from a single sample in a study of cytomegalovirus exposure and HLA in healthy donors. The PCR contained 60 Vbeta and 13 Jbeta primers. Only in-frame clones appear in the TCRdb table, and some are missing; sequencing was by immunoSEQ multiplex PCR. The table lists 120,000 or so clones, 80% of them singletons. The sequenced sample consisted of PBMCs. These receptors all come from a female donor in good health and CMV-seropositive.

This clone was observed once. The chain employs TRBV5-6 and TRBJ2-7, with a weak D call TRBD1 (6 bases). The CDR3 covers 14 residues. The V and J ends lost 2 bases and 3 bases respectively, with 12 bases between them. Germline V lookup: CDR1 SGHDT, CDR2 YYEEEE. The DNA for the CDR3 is TGTGCCAGCAGCTTCGTCAGGGGAGACTACGAGCAGTACTTC. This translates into CASSFVRGDYEQYF.

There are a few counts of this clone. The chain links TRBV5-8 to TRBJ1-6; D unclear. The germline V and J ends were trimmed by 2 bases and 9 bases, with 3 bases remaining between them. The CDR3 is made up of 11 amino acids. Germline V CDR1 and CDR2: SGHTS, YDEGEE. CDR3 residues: CASSFSSPLHF. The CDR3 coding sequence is TGTGCCAGCAGCTTTAGTTCACCCCTCCACTTT.

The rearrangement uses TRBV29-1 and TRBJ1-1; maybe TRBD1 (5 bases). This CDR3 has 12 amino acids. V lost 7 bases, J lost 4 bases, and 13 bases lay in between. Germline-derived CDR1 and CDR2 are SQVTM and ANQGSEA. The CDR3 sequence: CSAQGGATEAFF. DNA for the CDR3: TGCAGCGCCCAAGGAGGGGCCACTGAAGCTTTCTTT. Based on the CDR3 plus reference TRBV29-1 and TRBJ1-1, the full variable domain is SAVISQKPSRDICQRGTSLTIQCQVDSQVTMMFWYRQQPGQSLTLIATANQGSEATYESGFVIDKFPISRPNLTFSTLTVSNMSPEDSSIYLCSAQGGATEAFFGQGTRLTVV.

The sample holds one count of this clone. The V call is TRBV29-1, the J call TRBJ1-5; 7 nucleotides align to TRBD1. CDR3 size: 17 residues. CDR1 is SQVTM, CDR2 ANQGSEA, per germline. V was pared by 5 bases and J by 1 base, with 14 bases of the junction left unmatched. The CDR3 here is CSVHYRQGQSSNQPQHF. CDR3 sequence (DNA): TGCAGCGTTCATTACCGACAGGGACAAAGCAGCAATCAGCCCCAGCATTTT.

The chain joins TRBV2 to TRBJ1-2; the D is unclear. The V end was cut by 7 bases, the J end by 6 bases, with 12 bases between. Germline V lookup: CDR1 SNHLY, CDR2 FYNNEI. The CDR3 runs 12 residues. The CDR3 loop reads CASKRNLDGYTF. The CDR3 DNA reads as TGTGCCAGCAAGAGAAATCTTGATGGCTACACCTTC.

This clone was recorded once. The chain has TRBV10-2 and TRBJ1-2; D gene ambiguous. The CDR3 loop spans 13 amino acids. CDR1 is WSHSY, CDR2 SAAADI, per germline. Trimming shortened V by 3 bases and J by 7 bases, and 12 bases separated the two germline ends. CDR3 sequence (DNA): TGCGCCAGCAGTGAAAGCGGAGGTAGTGGCTACACCTTC. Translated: CASSESGGSGYTF.

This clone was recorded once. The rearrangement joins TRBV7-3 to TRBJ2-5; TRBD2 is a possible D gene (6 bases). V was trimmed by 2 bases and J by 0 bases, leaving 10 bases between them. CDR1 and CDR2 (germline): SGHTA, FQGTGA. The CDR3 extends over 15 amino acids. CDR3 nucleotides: TGTGCCAGCAGCTTAGGGGCTAGCGACCAAGAGACCCAGTACTTC. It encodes CASSLGASDQETQYF.

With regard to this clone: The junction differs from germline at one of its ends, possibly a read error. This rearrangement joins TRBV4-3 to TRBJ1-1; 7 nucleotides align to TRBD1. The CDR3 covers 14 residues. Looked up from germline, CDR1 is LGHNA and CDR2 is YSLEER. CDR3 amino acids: CANSQGRGQPEAFF. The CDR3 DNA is TGCGCCAACAGCCAAGGTAGGGGGCAACCTGAAGCTTTCTTT.

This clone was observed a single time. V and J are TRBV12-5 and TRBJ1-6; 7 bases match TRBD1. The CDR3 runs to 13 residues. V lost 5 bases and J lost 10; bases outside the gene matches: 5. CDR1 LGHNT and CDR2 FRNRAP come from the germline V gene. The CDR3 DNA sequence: TGTGCTAGTGGTAGGCAGGGGGGATCACCCCTCCACTTT. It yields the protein CASGRQGGSPLHF.

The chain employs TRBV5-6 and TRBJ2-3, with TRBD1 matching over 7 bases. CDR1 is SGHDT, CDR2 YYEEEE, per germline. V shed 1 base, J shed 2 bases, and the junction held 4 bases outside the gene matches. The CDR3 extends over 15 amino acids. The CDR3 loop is CASSLWDSYTDTQYF. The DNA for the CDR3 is TGTGCCAGCAGCTTGTGGGACAGTTACACAGATACGCAGTATTTT.

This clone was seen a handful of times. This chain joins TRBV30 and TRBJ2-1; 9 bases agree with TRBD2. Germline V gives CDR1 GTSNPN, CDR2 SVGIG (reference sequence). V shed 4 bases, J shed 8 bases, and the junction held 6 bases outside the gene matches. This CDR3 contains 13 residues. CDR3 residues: CAWMNSGGDEQFF. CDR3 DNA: TGTGCCTGGATGAATAGCGGGGGCGATGAGCAGTTCTTC.

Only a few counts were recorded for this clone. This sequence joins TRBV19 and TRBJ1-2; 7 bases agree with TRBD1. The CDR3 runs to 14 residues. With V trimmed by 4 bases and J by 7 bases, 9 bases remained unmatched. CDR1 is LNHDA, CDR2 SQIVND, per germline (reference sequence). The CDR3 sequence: CASSNTGERVGYTF. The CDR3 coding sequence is TGTGCCAGTAGTAACACAGGGGAAAGAGTTGGCTACACCTTC. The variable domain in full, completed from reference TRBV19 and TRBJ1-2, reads DGGITQSPKYLFRKEGQNVTLSCEQNLNHDAMYWYRQDPGQGLRLIYYSQIVNDFQKGDIAEGYSVSREKKESFPLTVTSAQKNPTAFYLCASSNTGERVGYTFGSGTRLTVV.

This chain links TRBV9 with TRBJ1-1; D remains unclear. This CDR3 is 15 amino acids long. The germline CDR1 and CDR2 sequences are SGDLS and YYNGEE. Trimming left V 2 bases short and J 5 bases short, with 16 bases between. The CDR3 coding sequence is TGTGCCAGCAGCGTTAAAGAGGGTATGGGGACTGAAGCTTTCTTT. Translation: CASSVKEGMGTEAFF.

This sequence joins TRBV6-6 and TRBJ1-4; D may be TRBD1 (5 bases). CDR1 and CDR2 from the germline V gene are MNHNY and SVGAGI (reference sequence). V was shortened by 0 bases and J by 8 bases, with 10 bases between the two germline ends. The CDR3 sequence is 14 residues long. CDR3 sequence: CASSYSQGDEKLFF. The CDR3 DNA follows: TGTGCCAGCAGTTACTCCCAGGGTGACGAAAAACTGTTTTTT.

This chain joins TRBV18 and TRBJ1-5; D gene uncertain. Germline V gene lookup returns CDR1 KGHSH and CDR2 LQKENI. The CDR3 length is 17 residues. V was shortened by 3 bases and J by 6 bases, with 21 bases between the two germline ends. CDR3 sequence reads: CASSPSSITEPGQPQHF. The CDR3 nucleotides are TGTGCCAGCTCACCGTCCTCTATTACAGAGCCAGGTCAGCCCCAGCATTTT.

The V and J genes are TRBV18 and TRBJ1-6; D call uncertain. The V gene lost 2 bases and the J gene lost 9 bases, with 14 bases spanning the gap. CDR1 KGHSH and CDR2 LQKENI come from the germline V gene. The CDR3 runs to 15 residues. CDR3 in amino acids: CASSPEARAGSPLHF. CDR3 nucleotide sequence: TGTGCCAGCTCACCAGAGGCAAGGGCGGGTTCACCCCTCCACTTT.

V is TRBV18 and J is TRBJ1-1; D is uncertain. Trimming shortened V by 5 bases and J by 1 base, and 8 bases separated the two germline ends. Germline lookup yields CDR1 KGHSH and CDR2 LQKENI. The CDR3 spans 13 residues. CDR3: CASSVGWNTEAFF. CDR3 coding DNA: TGTGCCAGCTCAGTCGGGTGGAACACTGAAGCTTTCTTT.

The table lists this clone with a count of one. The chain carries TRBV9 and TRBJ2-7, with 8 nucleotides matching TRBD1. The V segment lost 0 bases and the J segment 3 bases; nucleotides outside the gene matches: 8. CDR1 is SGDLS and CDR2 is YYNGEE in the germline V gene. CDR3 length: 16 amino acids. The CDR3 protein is CASSVGGDRTIYEQYF. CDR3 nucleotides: TGTGCCAGCAGCGTAGGGGGGGACAGGACAATCTACGAGCAGTACTTC.

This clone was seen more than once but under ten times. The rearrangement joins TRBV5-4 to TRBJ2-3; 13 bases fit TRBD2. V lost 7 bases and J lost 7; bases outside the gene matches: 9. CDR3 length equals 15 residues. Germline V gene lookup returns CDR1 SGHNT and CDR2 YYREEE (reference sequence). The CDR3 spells CASSRLAGGRNTQYF. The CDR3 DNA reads TGTGCCAGCTCCAGACTAGCGGGGGGCAGGAATACGCAGTATTTT.

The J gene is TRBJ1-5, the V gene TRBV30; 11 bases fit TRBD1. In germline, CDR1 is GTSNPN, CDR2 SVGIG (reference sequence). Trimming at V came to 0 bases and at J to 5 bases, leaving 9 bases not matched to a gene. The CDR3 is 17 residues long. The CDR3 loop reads CAWSVRTGGRWDQPQHF. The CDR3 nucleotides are TGTGCCTGGAGTGTACGGACAGGGGGCAGGTGGGATCAGCCCCAGCATTTT.

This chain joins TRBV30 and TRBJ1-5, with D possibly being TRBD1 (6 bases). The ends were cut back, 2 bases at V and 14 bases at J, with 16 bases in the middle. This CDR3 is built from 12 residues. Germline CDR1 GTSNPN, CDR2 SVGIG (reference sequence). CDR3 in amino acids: CAWSYSGGAKHF. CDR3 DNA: TGTGCCTGGAGTTACTCCGGGGGGGCCAAGCATTTT.

CDR3 protein: CAVSSGVGDTQYF. CDR3 coding DNA: TGTGCCGTTTCTAGCGGGGTAGGAGATACGCAGTATTTT. The V call is TRBV6-1, the J call TRBJ2-3, with 9 bases fitting TRBD2. The CDR3 loop spans 13 amino acids. Germline-derived CDR1 and CDR2 are MNHNS and SASEGT. The ends lost 11 bases at V and 5 bases at J; junction bases unmatched: 8.

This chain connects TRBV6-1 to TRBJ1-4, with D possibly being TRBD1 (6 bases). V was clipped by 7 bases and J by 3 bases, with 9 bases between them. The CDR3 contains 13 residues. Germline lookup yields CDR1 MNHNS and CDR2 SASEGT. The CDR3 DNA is TGTGCCAGCACAGGGGCATCTAATGAAAAACTGTTTTTT. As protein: CASTGASNEKLFF.

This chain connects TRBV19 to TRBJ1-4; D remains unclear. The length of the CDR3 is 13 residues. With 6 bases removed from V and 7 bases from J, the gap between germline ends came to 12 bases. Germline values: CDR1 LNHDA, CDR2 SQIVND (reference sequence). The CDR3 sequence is CASSQRRAEKLFF. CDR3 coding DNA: TGTGCCAGTAGCCAGCGGAGGGCTGAAAAACTGTTTTTT.